The T cell receptor (beta chain) described here comes from a study of cytomegalovirus exposure and HLA in healthy donors. About the study: When about 400 donors were genotyped, roughly 82% of them were found to fall in the Caucasian-associated ancestry cluster. Broader study findings: Some public TCRs appeared in many individuals, while most sequences were rare. Using the classifier, cytomegalovirus status was reportedly diagnosed with high specificity and sensitivity. Highly shared variants forming one cluster were likely a sequencing artifact.

CDR3 size: 13 residues. CDR1 is SQVTM and CDR2 is ANQGSEA in the germline V gene. Trimming took 7 bases from V and 7 from J, leaving 17 bases between them. PCR was performed using 60 Vbeta and 13 Jbeta primers. The repertoire was sequenced with immunoSEQ multiplex PCR; TCRdb's copy has only in-frame clones and lacks some. The repertoire shows under 90,000 clones; the top ten hold approximately 15%. As to this clone: What it recognizes is unknown.

The receptor was derived from a man aged 50 to 60 in good health and CMV-seropositive. Sequenced: PBMCs. The chain recombines TRBV29-1 with TRBJ1-5; D perhaps matches TRBD1 (6 bases). CDR3 in amino acids: CSAGGQRGQPQHF. The CDR3, as DNA: TGCAGCGCGGGAGGACAGAGGGGGCAGCCCCAGCATTTT.